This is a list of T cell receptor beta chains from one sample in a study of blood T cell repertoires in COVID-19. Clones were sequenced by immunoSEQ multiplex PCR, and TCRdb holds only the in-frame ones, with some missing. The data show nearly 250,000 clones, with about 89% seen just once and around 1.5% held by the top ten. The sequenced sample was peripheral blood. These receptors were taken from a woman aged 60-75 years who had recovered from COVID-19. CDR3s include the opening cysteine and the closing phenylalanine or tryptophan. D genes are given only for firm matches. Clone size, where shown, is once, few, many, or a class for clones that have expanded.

CDR3aa: CASSFTGTSGTGELFF
CDR3nt: TGTGCCAGCAGTTTCACCGGGACTAGCGGGACCGGGGAGCTGTTTTTT
v_gene: TRBV9
j_gene: TRBJ2-2
abundance: NA
d_gene: TRBD2

CDR3aa: CASSVGRGGRYEQYF
CDR3nt: TGTGCCAGCAGCGTAGGACGGGGGGGCCGCTACGAGCAGTACTTC
v_gene: TRBV9
j_gene: TRBJ2-7
abundance: once
d_gene: TRBD2

CDR3aa: CASSTPGGQGLSSNQPQHF
CDR3nt: TGTGCCAGCAGCACCCCGGGCGGCCAGGGTCTATCTAGCAATCAGCCCCAGCATTTT
v_gene: TRBV7-8
j_gene: TRBJ1-5
abundance: NA
d_gene: NA

CDR3aa: CASSRRGGDNQPQHF
CDR3nt: TGTGCCAGCAGCCGACGTGGGGGGGACAATCAGCCCCAGCATTTT
v_gene: TRBV11-3
j_gene: TRBJ1-5
abundance: NA
d_gene: NA

CDR3aa: CAITTGEDSPLHF
CDR3nt: TGTGCCATCACCACCGGGGAAGATTCACCCCTCCACTTT
v_gene: TRBV10-3
j_gene: TRBJ1-6
abundance: NA
d_gene: NA

CDR3aa: CASSPMGQGGGYEQFF
CDR3nt: TGTGCCAGCAGCCCCATGGGACAGGGCGGAGGGTATGAGCAGTTCTTC
v_gene: TRBV14
j_gene: TRBJ2-1
abundance: NA
d_gene: TRBD1

CDR3aa: CASSLVGRGYNEQFF
CDR3nt: TGTGCCAGCAGCTTAGTGGGGCGGGGGTACAATGAGCAGTTCTTC
v_gene: TRBV7-2
j_gene: TRBJ2-1
abundance: NA
d_gene: TRBD2

CDR3aa: CASSLGTVQETQYF
CDR3nt: TGCGCCAGCAGCTTAGGGACAGTACAAGAGACCCAGTACTTC
v_gene: TRBV5-1
j_gene: TRBJ2-5
abundance: NA
d_gene: TRBD1

CDR3aa: CASSIPAGGWSNEQFF
CDR3nt: TGTGCCAGCAGTATTCCAGCGGGGGGCTGGAGTAATGAGCAGTTCTTC
v_gene: TRBV28
j_gene: TRBJ2-1
abundance: NA
d_gene: TRBD2

CDR3aa: CASSIVRYTNTEAFF
CDR3nt: TGTGCCAGTAGTATAGTGCGGTATACGAACACTGAAGCTTTCTTT
v_gene: TRBV19
j_gene: TRBJ1-1
abundance: NA
d_gene: NA

CDR3aa: CASSRQGSSYEQYF
CDR3nt: TGTGCCAGCAGTCGACAGGGGAGCTCCTACGAGCAGTACTTC
v_gene: TRBV2
j_gene: TRBJ2-7
abundance: NA
d_gene: TRBD1

CDR3aa: CASSLGNRDYEQYF
CDR3nt: TGTGCCAGCAGCCTAGGTAACAGAGACTACGAGCAGTACTTC
v_gene: TRBV9
j_gene: TRBJ2-7
abundance: NA
d_gene: NA

CDR3aa: CASSPQGGDTEAFF
CDR3nt: TGTGCCAGCTCACCACAGGGGGGGGACACTGAAGCTTTCTTT
v_gene: TRBV18
j_gene: TRBJ1-1
abundance: few
d_gene: NA

CDR3aa: CASSFGTSGPQETQYF
CDR3nt: TGTGCCAGCAGTTTCGGGACTAGCGGCCCTCAAGAGACCCAGTACTTC
v_gene: TRBV27
j_gene: TRBJ2-5
abundance: NA
d_gene: TRBD2

CDR3aa: CATSREPTGANYGYTF
CDR3nt: TGTGCCACCAGCAGAGAGCCCACAGGAGCGAACTATGGCTACACCTTC
v_gene: TRBV15
j_gene: TRBJ1-2
abundance: NA
d_gene: NA

CDR3aa: CASSPGGAGGRTGELFF
CDR3nt: TGTGCCAGCAGCCCCGGCGGTGCGGGGGGGAGAACCGGGGAGCTGTTTTTT
v_gene: TRBV11-3
j_gene: TRBJ2-2
abundance: NA
d_gene: TRBD2

CDR3aa: CASSFTGPDEKLFF
CDR3nt: TGTGCCAGCAGCTTCACAGGGCCGGATGAAAAACTGTTTTTT
v_gene: TRBV28
j_gene: TRBJ1-4
abundance: once
d_gene: NA

CDR3aa: CASSKGNAGYEQFF
CDR3nt: TGTGCCAGCAGCAAGGGGAACGCGGGGTATGAGCAGTTCTTC
v_gene: TRBV11-3
j_gene: TRBJ2-1
abundance: NA
d_gene: NA

CDR3aa: CASSPTGDYGYTF
CDR3nt: TGTGCCAGCAGCCCCACAGGTGACTATGGCTACACCTTC
v_gene: TRBV5-4
j_gene: TRBJ1-2
abundance: NA
d_gene: NA

CDR3aa: CASSLQTGTDYGYTF
CDR3nt: TGCGCCAGCAGCTTGCAAACCGGGACAGACTATGGCTACACCTTC
v_gene: TRBV5-1
j_gene: TRBJ1-2
abundance: NA
d_gene: TRBD1

CDR3aa: CASSSSPPTYEQYF
CDR3nt: TGTGCCAGCAGTAGTAGTCCACCAACCTACGAGCAGTACTTC
v_gene: TRBV28
j_gene: TRBJ2-7
abundance: NA
d_gene: NA

CDR3aa: CASSLDRVGEKLFF
CDR3nt: TGCGCCAGCAGCCTTGACAGGGTAGGGGAAAAACTGTTTTTT
v_gene: TRBV5-1
j_gene: TRBJ1-4
abundance: NA
d_gene: TRBD1

CDR3aa: CSVQGYGYTF
CDR3nt: TGCAGCGTTCAGGGTTATGGCTACACCTTC
v_gene: TRBV29-1
j_gene: TRBJ1-2
abundance: NA
d_gene: NA

CDR3aa: CASSVTGPISGNTIYF
CDR3nt: TGTGCCAGCAGTGTTACAGGGCCCATCTCTGGAAACACCATATATTTT
v_gene: TRBV2
j_gene: TRBJ1-3
abundance: NA
d_gene: NA

CDR3aa: CASSFRGSREQYF
CDR3nt: TGTGCCAGCAGTTTTAGAGGCTCTCGGGAGCAGTACTTC
v_gene: TRBV27
j_gene: TRBJ2-7
abundance: NA
d_gene: NA

CDR3aa: CASSGPGTLNTEAFF
CDR3nt: TGTGCCAGCAGCGGCCCCGGGACATTGAACACTGAAGCTTTCTTT
v_gene: TRBV5-5
j_gene: TRBJ1-1
abundance: NA
d_gene: NA

CDR3aa: CASSPPAARVTGELFF
CDR3nt: TGTGCCAGCTCACCGCCTGCCGCCAGGGTCACCGGGGAGCTGTTTTTT
v_gene: TRBV18
j_gene: TRBJ2-2
abundance: NA
d_gene: NA

CDR3aa: CASSQAGTGGKTEAFF
CDR3nt: TGTGCCAGCAGCCAAGCCGGGACAGGGGGGAAAACTGAAGCTTTCTTT
v_gene: TRBV28
j_gene: TRBJ1-1
abundance: NA
d_gene: TRBD1

CDR3aa: CAIRETGSTDTQYF
CDR3nt: TGTGCCATCAGGGAGACAGGGAGCACAGATACGCAGTATTTT
v_gene: TRBV10-3
j_gene: TRBJ2-3
abundance: NA
d_gene: TRBD1

CDR3aa: CASSQARGTERSGELFF
CDR3nt: TGCGCCAGCAGCCAAGCACGGGGGACCGAACGGTCCGGGGAGCTGTTTTTT
v_gene: TRBV4-1
j_gene: TRBJ2-2
abundance: NA
d_gene: NA

CDR3aa: CASSLGQGNHNEQFF
CDR3nt: TGCGCCAGCAGCTTGGGACAGGGGAACCACAATGAGCAGTTCTTC
v_gene: TRBV5-1
j_gene: TRBJ2-1
abundance: once
d_gene: TRBD1

CDR3aa: CASSVAQENTEAFF
CDR3nt: TGTGCCAGCAGCGTAGCACAGGAGAACACTGAAGCTTTCTTT
v_gene: TRBV9
j_gene: TRBJ1-1
abundance: NA
d_gene: NA

CDR3aa: CASSLTDRGLKRGAPTEQYF
CDR3nt: TGTGCCAGCAGCTTGACTGACAGGGGTCTAAAGCGGGGGGCCCCAACCGAGCAGTACTTC
v_gene: TRBV7-8
j_gene: TRBJ2-7
abundance: once
d_gene: NA

CDR3aa: CASSQPGTGFLGQYF
CDR3nt: TGTGCCAGCAGCCAGCCCGGGACAGGCTTCTTGGGGCAGTACTTC
v_gene: TRBV14
j_gene: TRBJ2-7
abundance: NA
d_gene: TRBD1

CDR3aa: CASSSGTSGEQETQYF
CDR3nt: TGTGCCAGCAGCTCCGGGACTAGCGGGGAGCAAGAGACCCAGTACTTC
v_gene: TRBV5-8
j_gene: TRBJ2-5
abundance: NA
d_gene: TRBD2

CDR3aa: CASSIGTGVGNTEAFF
CDR3nt: TGTGCCAGTAGTATAGGGACAGGGGTCGGCAACACTGAAGCTTTCTTT
v_gene: TRBV19
j_gene: TRBJ1-1
abundance: once
d_gene: TRBD1

CDR3aa: CASSLLSGGTYNEQFF
CDR3nt: TGTGCCAGCAGTTTACTTAGCGGGGGGACCTACAATGAGCAGTTCTTC
v_gene: TRBV28
j_gene: TRBJ2-1
abundance: NA
d_gene: TRBD2

CDR3aa: CASSEGTGPLLGNQPQHF
CDR3nt: TGTGCCAGCAGTGAAGGGACAGGACCCCTTTTGGGCAATCAGCCCCAGCATTTT
v_gene: TRBV6-1
j_gene: TRBJ1-5
abundance: NA
d_gene: TRBD1

CDR3aa: CASSYSDSNYGYTF
CDR3nt: TGTGCCAGTAGTTATTCGGACAGTAACTATGGCTACACCTTC
v_gene: TRBV19
j_gene: TRBJ1-2
abundance: NA
d_gene: NA

CDR3aa: CASSFNRVNSNTEAFF
CDR3nt: TGTGCCAGCAGCTTTAACAGGGTGAATTCCAACACTGAAGCTTTCTTT
v_gene: TRBV7-8
j_gene: TRBJ1-1
abundance: NA
d_gene: NA

CDR3aa: CASTSGGYTEAFF
CDR3nt: TGTGCCAGCACCAGCGGGGGTTACACTGAAGCTTTCTTT
v_gene: TRBV2
j_gene: TRBJ1-1
abundance: NA
d_gene: NA

CDR3aa: CASSPILAGGGTHEQFF
CDR3nt: TGTGCCAGCAGCCCGATCCTCGCGGGCGGGGGTACACATGAGCAGTTCTTC
v_gene: TRBV7-6
j_gene: TRBJ2-1
abundance: NA
d_gene: TRBD2

CDR3aa: CASSAPGLVNTDTQYF
CDR3nt: TGTGCCAGCAGCGCCCCGGGACTAGTAAACACAGATACGCAGTATTTT
v_gene: TRBV7-9
j_gene: TRBJ2-3
abundance: NA
d_gene: TRBD2

CDR3aa: CASSLPSTDTQYF
CDR3nt: TGTGCCAGCAGCCTCCCTAGCACAGATACGCAGTATTTT
v_gene: TRBV5-6
j_gene: TRBJ2-3
abundance: NA
d_gene: NA

CDR3aa: CASSEAGTSSYNEQFF
CDR3nt: TGTGCCAGCAGTGAAGCCGGGACTAGCTCCTACAATGAGCAGTTCTTC
v_gene: TRBV6-1
j_gene: TRBJ2-1
abundance: once
d_gene: TRBD2

CDR3aa: CASSQVGQMNTEAFF
CDR3nt: TGTGCCAGCAGCCAAGTGGGGCAGATGAACACTGAAGCTTTCTTT
v_gene: TRBV3-1/TRBV3-2
j_gene: TRBJ1-1
abundance: NA
d_gene: NA

CDR3aa: CASSFSGGRDTEAFF
CDR3nt: TGTGCCAGCAGCTTTTCGGGGGGCAGGGACACTGAAGCTTTCTTT
v_gene: TRBV5-5
j_gene: TRBJ1-1
abundance: NA
d_gene: NA

CDR3aa: CASSRGQTETQYF
CDR3nt: TGTGCCAGCAGCCGCGGACAGACGGAGACCCAGTACTTC
v_gene: TRBV11-2
j_gene: TRBJ2-5
abundance: NA
d_gene: NA

CDR3aa: CASSLIGTDSYEQYF
CDR3nt: TGTGCCAGCAGTTTAATTGGGACAGATTCCTACGAGCAGTACTTC
v_gene: TRBV27
j_gene: TRBJ2-7
abundance: NA
d_gene: TRBD1

CDR3aa: CASSFVAGLAGINEQFF
CDR3nt: TGTGCCAGCAGCTTTGTAGCCGGACTAGCGGGTATCAATGAGCAGTTCTTC
v_gene: TRBV7-2
j_gene: TRBJ2-1
abundance: few
d_gene: TRBD2

CDR3aa: CASSKQGGNQPQHF
CDR3nt: TGTGCCAGCAGCAAACAGGGGGGCAATCAGCCCCAGCATTTT
v_gene: TRBV7-9
j_gene: TRBJ1-5
abundance: few
d_gene: TRBD1

CDR3aa: CASSLVLGPAGSPLHF
CDR3nt: TGTGCCAGCAGCTTAGTTCTGGGTCCAGCGGGTTCACCCCTCCACTTT
v_gene: TRBV11-1
j_gene: TRBJ1-6
abundance: NA
d_gene: NA

CDR3aa: CASSFSGGTDTQYF
CDR3nt: TGTGCCAGCAGCTTTAGCGGGGGGACAGATACGCAGTATTTT
v_gene: TRBV7-2
j_gene: TRBJ2-3
abundance: NA
d_gene: TRBD2

CDR3aa: CASSLLQGAGETQYF
CDR3nt: TGTGCTAGCAGCTTATTACAGGGGGCAGGCGAGACCCAGTACTTC
v_gene: TRBV7-7
j_gene: TRBJ2-5
abundance: NA
d_gene: TRBD1